This TCR beta chain is drawn from a study of T cell responses to AZD1222 COVID-19 vaccine. Findings and caveats of the study: At baseline, just 6 or 7 AZD1222 recipients tested seropositive. Clonal diversity was possibly underestimated, and white British individuals and females predominated among donors. An increase in Spike-specific TCR breadth and depth was observed after two AZD1222 doses. Repertoires in all cases were sampled only once the peak T cell response had passed.

As to this clone: Its antigen is unknown.

In germline, CDR1 is SGHDN, CDR2 FVKESK. V was shortened by 0 bases and J by 0 bases, with 14 bases between the two germline ends. The CDR3 is 17 amino acids. Some clones are missing from TCRdb's copy, which holds only in-frame ones; the method was immunoSEQ multiplex PCR. The sample has about 140,000 clones, and its top ten clones hold around 2.2%. This TCR was recovered from an adult in good health. Sequences were obtained from peripheral blood. V gene TRBV14 combines with J gene TRBJ1-2, with D unresolved. The CDR3 loop is CASSQDFGGTTNYGYTF. In DNA form, the CDR3 reads TGTGCCAGCAGCCAAGACTTTGGCGGAACCACTAACTATGGCTACACCTTC.